The present T cell receptor (beta chain) was sequenced within a study of OX40 agonist ivuxolimab in advanced cancers. For the study in its entirety: Ivuxolimab was a fully human IgG2 agonistic monoclonal antibody targeting the costimulatory receptor OX40 (CD134). The paper describes the monotherapy dose-escalation part (N of about 52 patients) of the phase I trial of ivuxolimab. Intravenous ivuxolimab was administered to patients every 2 weeks at six dose levels: 0.01, 0.1, 0.3, 1.5, 3 and 10 mg/kg. In the dose-escalation cohort, 82.7% of patients were male, and the mean age was 60 years with a range of about 20 to 90. The purpose of peripheral TCRbeta sequencing was to test whether ivuxolimab changed TCR sequence diversity and led to clonal T-cell expansion. Partial responses occurred in three dose-escalation patients: two with cutaneous melanoma and one with hepatocellular carcinoma. Prior anti-PD-1, anti-PD-L1 or anti-CTLA-4 therapy was permitted, and 35% to 40% of dose-escalation patients had received checkpoint inhibitors. Among the roughly 52 dose-escalation patients, about 19 had hepatocellular carcinoma, roughly 15 melanoma, 9 renal cell carcinoma and 9 head and neck cancer.

To sequence the TCRbeta CDR3 region, genomic DNA was isolated from the sorted cells. TCRbeta CDR3 regions were sequenced using the immunoSEQ Assay. TCRdb carries this immuneACCESS record with in-frame sequences only. Its versions omit some clonotypes, under half of them owing to an unresolved V gene in the studies checked, with the rest unexplained. The sample yields roughly 25,000 clones; over 70% were counted once. In total, the top ten clones hold about 15% of the sample. The germline V gene encodes CDR1 SGHAT and CDR2 FQNNGV. From the cysteine up to the phenylalanine, the CDR3 has a length of 14 residues. Kept here is only the CDR3 DNA, which spans 42 bases and is read in frame from base 1. Trimming removed 5 bases from V and 3 bases from J; the gene matches leave 7 bases unexplained. Broader findings and caveats from the paper: Low levels of normalized T-cell clonal expansion were also seen in some patients who did not respond. The antigen specificity of the peripheral T cells that underwent clonal expansion was not determined. In partial responders in the 0.1-3.0 mg/kg groups, normalized peripheral clonal expansion was found to be among the lowest, especially among CD8+ T cells. Clonal expansion of both CD4+ and CD8+ blood T cells was observed from baseline to week 6 at doses 0.1 to 3.0 mg/kg. After ivuxolimab, expanded clones were on average more numerous among CD8+ T cells than among CD4+ T cells.

Patients with autoimmune disease history or receiving systemic immunosuppression were excluded from the trial. Peripheral blood for TCR sequencing was collected from all dose cohorts at baseline, on cycle 4 day 1, and on cycle 7 day 1. The samples were drawn from a first-in-human, open-label, multicenter phase I dose-escalation trial of ivuxolimab. Adults with locally advanced or metastatic melanoma, renal cell, hepatocellular, or head and neck squamous cell carcinoma were enrolled in the trial. CD4+ and CD8+ T cells were sorted separately from peripheral blood before TCR sequencing. Remarks on this clone: Its target antigen remains unknown. No much larger clonotype is one base removed from it; base qualities were not supplied.

The receptor was derived from an adult with an advanced solid tumor such as melanoma, head and neck, liver or kidney cancer. The chain couples TRBV11-2 to TRBJ2-7, with 7 central nucleotides matching TRBD1. Sequencing used CD4+ or CD8+ T cells sorted from blood, obtained in a trial of the OX40 agonist ivuxolimab. The CDR3 reads as follows: CASSHAGDSYEQYF. The DNA sequence follows: TGTGCCAGCAGCCATGCCGGGGACAGCTACGAGCAGTACTTC.